This T cell receptor (beta chain) comes out of a study of cytomegalovirus exposure and HLA in healthy donors. The PCR had 60 Vbeta and 13 Jbeta primers. Sequencing was performed with immunoSEQ multiplex PCR; in TCRdb, only in-frame clones are kept and a portion is missing. The repertoire has about 94,000 clones, roughly 86% of them found once; the top ten carry about a tenth. The trim removed 6 bases at V and 5 bases at J, leaving 13 bases unmatched. Germline values: CDR1 SNHLY, CDR2 FYNNEI. This CDR3 is 16 amino acids long. This clone occurred a few times. This TCR was sampled from a human donor in good health. This chain links TRBV2 with TRBJ2-1, with 7 positions matching TRBD2. Specimen: PBMCs. Here the CDR3 DNA reads TGTGCCAGCAGCCAACCCGCTAGCGGAATCAACAATGAGCAGTTCTTC. It codes for CASSQPASGINNEQFF. The full variable domain, its missing parts supplied by reference TRBV2 and TRBJ2-1, is EPEVTQTPSHQVTQMGQEVILRCVPISNHLYFYWYRQILGQKVEFLVSFYNNEISEKSEIFDDQFSVERPDGSNFTLKIRSTKLEDSAMYFCASSQPASGINNEQFFGPGTRLTVL.